One TCR beta chain is described in this entry. The V gene lost 4 bases and the J gene lost 2 bases, with 13 bases spanning the gap. Germline V gene data show CDR1 as SGDLS and CDR2 as YYNGEE. There are 15 residues in the CDR3. In the original workflow: Amplification of reference gene primers provided the estimated nucleated cell counts. Some clones are missing from TCRdb's copy, which holds only in-frame ones; the method was immunoSEQ multiplex PCR. V and J calls and clone size are those listed in that table; D and trimming were worked out from the DNA. The repertoire holds approximately 200,000 clones, nearly 85% seen once, with about 4.8% in the top ten. This specimen comes from a study of blood T cell repertoires in COVID-19. Overall study: Samples taken during acute and convalescent COVID-19 were collected in the United States, Italy and Spain.

The chain carries TRBV9 and TRBJ1-3; perhaps TRBD1 as D (5 bases). The receptor's source is a woman under 40 with acute or convalescent COVID-19. The sequenced sample consisted of peripheral blood. The CDR3 DNA sequence: TGTGCCAGCAGCACAGGAACCGGGCCTGGAAACACCATATATTTT. Translated, it gives CASSTGTGPGNTIYF.